This entry is about one T cell receptor (beta chain). These data belong to a study of blood T cell repertoires in COVID-19. As for the study in general: Spain, Italy and the United States supplied samples that represented acute and convalescent COVID-19. T cells, B-cell-depleted T cells, or PBMCs provided the cDNA or gDNA that served as material.

Two negative PCRs, clearance, or symptom resolution had been documented for recovered Cohort 3 donors. Repertoires were generated with immunoSEQ multiplex PCR, while TCRdb's copy carries only in-frame clones and drops some. The profile shows more than 300,000 clones, about 90% of them singletons. The sequenced material came from PBMCs or T cells enriched from blood (not recorded which). The TCR comes from a woman in her thirties who had recovered from COVID-19.

CDR3 coding DNA: TGTGCCAGCAGCGTAGACAGGGGGCGCGGGGACATTCAGTACTTC. Translation gives CASSVDRGRGDIQYF. This chain joins TRBV9 and TRBJ2-4; 9 nucleotides match TRBD1. This CDR3 contains 15 residues. The germline V gene encodes CDR1 SGDLS and CDR2 YYNGEE. The V gene end was trimmed by 0 bases and the J gene end by 8 bases; junction bases not matched to a gene: 6.